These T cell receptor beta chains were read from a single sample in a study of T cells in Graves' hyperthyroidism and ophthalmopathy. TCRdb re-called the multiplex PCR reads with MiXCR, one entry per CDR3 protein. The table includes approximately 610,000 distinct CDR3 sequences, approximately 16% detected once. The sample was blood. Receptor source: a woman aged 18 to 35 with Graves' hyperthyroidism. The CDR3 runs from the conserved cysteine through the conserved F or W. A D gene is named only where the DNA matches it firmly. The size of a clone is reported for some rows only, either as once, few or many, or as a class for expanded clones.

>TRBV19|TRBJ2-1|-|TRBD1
CASSRGQESGEQFF
TGTGCCAGTAGTAGGGGACAGGAAAGTGGAGAGCAGTTCTTC
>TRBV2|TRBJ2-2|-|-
CASSDIRDLMGTGELFF
TGTGCCAGCAGTGACATCCGGGACCTCATGGGCACCGGGGAGCTGTTTTTT
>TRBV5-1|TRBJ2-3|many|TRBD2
CASSTRGGGATDTQYF
TGCGCCAGCAGCACCCGCGGCGGGGGGGCGACAGATACGCAGTATTTT
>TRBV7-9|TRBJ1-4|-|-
CASSPIRNEKLFF
TGTGCCAGCAGTCCCATCCGAAACGAAAAACTGTTTTTT
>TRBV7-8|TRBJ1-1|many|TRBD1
CASSYRDRLSNTEAFF
TGTGCCAGCAGCTACAGGGACAGGTTAAGTAACACTGAAGCTTTCTTT
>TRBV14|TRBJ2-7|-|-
CASSVRTRSYEQYF
TGTGCCAGCAGCGTACGGACACGCTCCTACGAGCAGTACTTC
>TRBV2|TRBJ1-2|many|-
CASSVAVRKAYGYTF
TGTGCCAGCAGTGTGGCGGTCCGGAAGGCTTATGGCTACACCTTC
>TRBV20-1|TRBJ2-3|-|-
CSAQRTDTQYF
TGCAGTGCCCAAAGAACAGATACGCAGTATTTT
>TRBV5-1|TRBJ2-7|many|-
CASSASSYEQYF
TGTGCCAGCAGCGCGAGCTCCTACGAGCAGTACTTC
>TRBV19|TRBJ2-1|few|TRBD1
CASSNQGAYNEQFF
TGTGCCAGTAGTAATCAGGGGGCCTACAATGAGCAGTTCTTC
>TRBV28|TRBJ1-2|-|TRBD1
CASSSLGTGLHVFGYTF
TGTGCCAGCAGTTCCCTCGGGACAGGGCTGCACGTCTTTGGCTACACCTTC
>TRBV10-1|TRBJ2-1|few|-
CASSESLASSYNEQFF
TGCGCCAGCAGTGAGTCTTTAGCGAGCTCCTACAATGAGCAGTTCTTC
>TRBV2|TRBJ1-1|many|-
CASSEGGGTEAFF
TGTGCCAGCAGTGAAGGGGGCGGCACTGAAGCTTTCTTT
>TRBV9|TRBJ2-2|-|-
CASSVGQEYTGELFF
TGTGCCAGCAGCGTAGGACAGGAGTACACCGGGGAGCTGTTTTTT
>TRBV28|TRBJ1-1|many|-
CASRTTPPISEAFF
TGTGCCAGCAGGACGACCCCCCCTATTTCTGAAGCTTTCTTT
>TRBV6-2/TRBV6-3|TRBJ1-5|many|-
CASRPRGLSNQPQHF
TGTGCCAGCCGCCCCAGGGGACTGAGCAATCAGCCCCAGCATTTT
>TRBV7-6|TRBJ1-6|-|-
CASSPTDPQLNNSPLHF
TGTGCCAGCAGCCCGACAGACCCACAATTAAATAATTCACCCCTCCACTTT
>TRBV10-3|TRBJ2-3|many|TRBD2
CAISELSGSPTDTQYF
TGTGCCATCAGTGAGCTTAGCGGGAGCCCCACAGATACGCAGTATTTT
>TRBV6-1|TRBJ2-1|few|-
CASSRQATGYNEQFF
TGTGCCAGCAGTCGACAGGCCACTGGGTACAATGAGCAGTTCTTC
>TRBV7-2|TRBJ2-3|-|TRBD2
CASSLSSGVSTDTQYF
TGTGCCAGCAGCTTATCTAGCGGGGTTAGCACAGATACGCAGTATTTT
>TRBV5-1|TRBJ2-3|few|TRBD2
CASSLVSGTSGSDTQYF
TGCGCCAGCAGCTTGGTTTCTGGGACTAGCGGGAGTGATACGCAGTATTTT
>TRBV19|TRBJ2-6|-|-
CASSMRGSGANVLTF
TGTGCCAGTAGTATGAGGGGGTCTGGGGCCAACGTCCTGACTTTC
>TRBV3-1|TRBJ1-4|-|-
CASSQLSRATNEKLFF
TGTGCCAGCAGCCAGCTTTCACGAGCAACTAATGAAAAACTGTTTTTT
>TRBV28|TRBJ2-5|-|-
CASRSSPQATLGNF
TGTGCCAGCAGATCAAGCCCGCAAGCGACGTTGGGAAACTTC
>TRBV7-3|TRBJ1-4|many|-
CASSLTGSTNEKLFF
TGTGCCAGCAGCTTAACCGGGTCAACTAATGAAAAACTGTTTTTT
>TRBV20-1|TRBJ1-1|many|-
CSAFTASNTEAFF
TGCAGTGCGTTTACAGCTTCCAACACTGAAGCTTTCTTT
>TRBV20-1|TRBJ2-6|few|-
CSAHRSGANVLTF
TGCAGTGCCCACAGGTCTGGGGCCAACGTCCTGACTTTC
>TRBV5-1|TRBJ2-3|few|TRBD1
CASSLAGTGAADTQYF
TGCGCCAGCAGCCTCGCCGGGACAGGGGCGGCAGATACGCAGTATTTT
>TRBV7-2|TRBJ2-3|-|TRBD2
CASSAGLAGGYTDTQYF
TGTGCCAGCAGCGCCGGACTAGCGGGGGGATACACAGATACGCAGTATTTT
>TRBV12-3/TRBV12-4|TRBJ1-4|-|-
CAVAGGGEKLFF
TGTGCCGTAGCAGGAGGGGGAGAAAAACTGTTTTTT
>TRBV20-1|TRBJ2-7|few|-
CSITPPGSAYEQYF
TGCAGTATTACCCCGCCCGGGTCGGCCTACGAGCAGTACTTC
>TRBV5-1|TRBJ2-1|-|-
CASRPQVVYNEQFF
TGCGCCAGCAGGCCCCAGGTCGTCTACAATGAGCAGTTCTTC
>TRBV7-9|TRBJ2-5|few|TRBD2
CASSHSTSGGETQYF
TGTGCCAGCAGCCATTCGACTAGCGGGGGGGAGACCCAGTACTTC
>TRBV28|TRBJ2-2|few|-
CASSLASLSPGELFF
TGTGCCAGCAGTTTGGCCAGCCTCTCGCCCGGGGAGCTGTTTTTT